These 16 T cell receptor beta chains originate from one sample sequenced in a study of blood T cell repertoires in COVID-19. Clones were sequenced by immunoSEQ multiplex PCR, and TCRdb holds only the in-frame ones, with some missing. The data hold approximately 11,000 clones, with around four fifths observed a single time. The sequenced sample was peripheral blood. All receptors derive from a woman in her sixties with acute or convalescent COVID-19.

The V call is TRBV6-5, the J call TRBJ1-1; 7 bases line up with TRBD1. V dropped 6 bases and J dropped 3; count of bases not matched to a gene: 4. The CDR3 totals 13 residues. Germline lookup yields CDR1 MNHEY and CDR2 SVGAGI. Here the CDR3 reads CASRRDSYTEAFF. The CDR3, as DNA: TGTGCCAGCAGGAGGGACAGTTACACTGAAGCTTTCTTT.

The chain combines TRBV6-5 with TRBJ2-7, with 11 bases fitting TRBD1. Trimming at V came to 6 bases and at J to 0 bases, leaving 4 bases not matched to a gene. Germline lookup yields CDR1 MNHEY and CDR2 SVGAGI. This CDR3 is 15 amino acids long. The CDR3 DNA reads as TGTGCCAGCAGGACCGGGACAGGGGGCTCCTACGAGCAGTACTTC. Its protein is CASRTGTGGSYEQYF.

The chain has TRBV6-6 and TRBJ2-5; 7 bases agree with TRBD1. V shed 6 bases and J 3 bases; nucleotides not matched to a gene: 13. Germline values: CDR1 MNHNY, CDR2 SVGAGI (reference sequence). The CDR3 spans 16 residues. The CDR3 spells CASSPDTGQSEETQYF. The CDR3 coding sequence is TGTGCCAGCAGCCCTGATACGGGACAGTCCGAAGAGACCCAGTACTTC.

The rearrangement uses TRBV6-5 and TRBJ1-6, with 7 bases fitting TRBD1. Germline CDR1 and CDR2: MNHEY and SVGAGI. The CDR3 length is 14 residues. The ends lost 5 bases at V and 7 bases at J; junction bases unmatched: 5. CDR3 nucleotide sequence: TGTGCCAGCAGTCCCGGGACAGCCAATTCACCCCTCCACTTT. It yields the protein CASSPGTANSPLHF.

CDR3 region: CASSPDPSGTYNEQFF. CDR3 DNA: TGTGCCAGCAGCCCGGATCCTAGCGGTACCTACAATGAGCAGTTCTTC. The gene calls are TRBV3-1 (or the pseudogene TRBV3-2) and TRBJ2-1, with 7 bases lining up with TRBD2. Trimming removed 4 bases from V and 2 bases from J; junction bases left unmatched: 8. Germline CDR1 is LGHDT and CDR2 is YNNKEL (reference sequence). The CDR3 loop spans 16 amino acids.

This rearrangement joins TRBV7-3 to TRBJ2-3; TRBD2 matches at 8 bases. CDR3 length equals 18 residues. CDR1 SGHTA and CDR2 FQGTGA come from the germline V gene. Trimming took 2 bases from V and 1 from J; bases not matched to a gene: 11. In DNA, the CDR3 is TGTGCCAGCAGCTTACATCCCCAAGGGCGGGGGGGCACAGATACGCAGTATTTT. This gives the protein CASSLHPQGRGGTDTQYF.

This chain joins TRBV18 and TRBJ2-2; D might be TRBD1 (6 bases). Trimming stripped 5 bases from V and 2 bases from J, with 18 bases between. The CDR3 contains 17 residues. Germline CDR1 is KGHSH and CDR2 is LQKENI. CDR3 sequence: CASSWALQGHNTGELFF. CDR3 in DNA: TGTGCCAGCTCATGGGCCCTACAGGGTCACAACACCGGGGAGCTGTTTTTT.

The rearrangement links TRBV11-1 to TRBJ1-2; 8 bases align to TRBD1. The CDR3 extends over 13 amino acids. With V trimmed by 4 bases and J by 7 bases, 5 bases remained unmatched. Per germline, CDR1 SGHAT and CDR2 FQDESV (reference sequence). The CDR3 nucleotides read TGTGCCAGCAGCTCCAGGGGGCGAAGTGGCTACACCTTC. Amino acid sequence: CASSSRGRSGYTF. Together with reference TRBV11-1 and TRBJ1-2, the CDR3 gives the full variable domain: EAEVAQSPRYKITEKSQAVAFWCDPISGHATLYWYRQILGQGPELLVQFQDESVVDDSQLPKDRFSAERLKGVDSTLKIQPAELGDSAMYLCASSSRGRSGYTFGSGTRLTVV.

This clone showed up just a few times. The rearrangement links TRBV4-1 to TRBJ1-6; 8 bases align to TRBD1. The germline CDR1 and CDR2 sequences are MGHRA and YSYEKL. V shed 0 bases and J 9 bases; nucleotides not matched to a gene: 4. This CDR3 region has 15 residues. The CDR3 region has the DNA TGCGCCAGCAGCCAAGATCCAGGGGGCGTTTCACCCCTCCACTTT. Translated: CASSQDPGGVSPLHF.

This clone was counted a single time. This chain uses TRBV27 with TRBJ1-1; D is unclear. V lost 8 bases and J lost 3, with 19 bases in between. The CDR3 totals 15 residues. Germline V gene data show CDR1 as MNHEY and CDR2 as SMNVEV (reference sequence). CDR3 sequence (DNA): TGTGCCAGCCTCCTTCACCCGGGCGGGGACACTGAAGCTTTCTTT. Translating gives CASLLHPGGDTEAFF.

The chain joins TRBV18 to TRBJ1-2; the match to TRBD1 covers 10 bases. V trimming: 6 bases; J trimming: 4 bases; junction bases outside the gene matches: 14. The CDR3 spans 17 residues. Germline loops: CDR1 KGHSH, CDR2 LQKENI. The DNA for the CDR3 is TGTGCCAGCTCCCGAGGGACAGGGGATCTACTGTTCTATGGCTACACCTTC. Translation: CASSRGTGDLLFYGYTF.

The chain has TRBV7-9 and TRBJ2-1; D perhaps matches TRBD2 (7 bases). Germline CDR1 SEHNR, CDR2 FQNEAQ (reference sequence). The CDR3 totals 16 residues. V was shortened by 0 bases and J by 4 bases, with 13 bases between the two germline ends. CDR3: CASSLAGAGAYNEQFF. Written as DNA, the CDR3 is TGTGCCAGCAGCTTAGCGGGGGCGGGGGCTTACAATGAGCAGTTCTTC.

The chain employs TRBV30 and TRBJ1-5; TRBD1 might be the D (6 bases). The germline V gene has CDR1 GTSNPN and CDR2 SVGIG (reference sequence). CDR3 size: 15 residues. Trimming took off 0 bases at V and 4 bases at J, with 13 bases between the two ends. The CDR3 DNA sequence: TGTGCCTGGAGTGTACCGAGACAGGTGAATCAGCCCCAGCATTTT. The encoded protein is CAWSVPRQVNQPQHF.

The chain has TRBV4-2 and TRBJ1-1; possible D gene TRBD1, 5 bases. Trimming removed 1 base from V and 4 bases from J, with 7 bases in between. CDR1 and CDR2 (germline): LGHNA, YNFKEQ. CDR3 length equals 13 residues. The CDR3 reads CASSQVGGTEAFF. CDR3 coding DNA: TGTGCCAGCAGCCAAGTCGGGGGCACTGAAGCTTTCTTT.

Concerning this clone itself: Compared with germline, one end of the junction differs, possibly owing to a read error. The chain carries TRBV7-8 and TRBJ1-5; D gene uncertain. Germline V gene data show CDR1 as SGHVS and CDR2 as FQNEAQ. The CDR3 is 14 amino acids. The DNA of the CDR3 is TGTGCCAGCAGCCTAGCGGGAGGAGGACAGCCCCAGCATTTT. It encodes CASSLAGGGQPQHF.

The J gene is TRBJ2-4, the V gene TRBV12-3 or TRBV12-4; D is uncertain. The CDR3 runs to 13 residues. The V end lost 3 bases, the J end lost 7 bases, and 10 bases lay between the germline ends. CDR3 bases: TGTGCCAGCAGTTTTAACCGGTGGAACATTCAGTACTTC. This gives the protein CASSFNRWNIQYF.